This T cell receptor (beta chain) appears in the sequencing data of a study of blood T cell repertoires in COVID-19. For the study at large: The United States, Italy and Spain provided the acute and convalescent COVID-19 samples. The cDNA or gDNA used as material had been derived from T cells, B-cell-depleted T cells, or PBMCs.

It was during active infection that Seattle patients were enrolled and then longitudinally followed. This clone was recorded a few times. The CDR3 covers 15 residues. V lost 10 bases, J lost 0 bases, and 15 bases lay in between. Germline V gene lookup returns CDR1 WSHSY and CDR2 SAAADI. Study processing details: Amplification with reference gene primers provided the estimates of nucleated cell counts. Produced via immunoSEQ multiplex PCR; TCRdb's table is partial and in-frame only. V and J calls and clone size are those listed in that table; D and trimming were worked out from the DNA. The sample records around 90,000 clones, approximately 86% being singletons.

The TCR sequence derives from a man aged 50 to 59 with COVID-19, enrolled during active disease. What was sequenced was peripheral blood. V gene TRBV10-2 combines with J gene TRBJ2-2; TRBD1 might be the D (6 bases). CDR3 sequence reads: CAIRTENANTGELFF. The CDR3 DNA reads TGCGCCATACGGACAGAAAACGCGAACACCGGGGAGCTGTTTTTT.